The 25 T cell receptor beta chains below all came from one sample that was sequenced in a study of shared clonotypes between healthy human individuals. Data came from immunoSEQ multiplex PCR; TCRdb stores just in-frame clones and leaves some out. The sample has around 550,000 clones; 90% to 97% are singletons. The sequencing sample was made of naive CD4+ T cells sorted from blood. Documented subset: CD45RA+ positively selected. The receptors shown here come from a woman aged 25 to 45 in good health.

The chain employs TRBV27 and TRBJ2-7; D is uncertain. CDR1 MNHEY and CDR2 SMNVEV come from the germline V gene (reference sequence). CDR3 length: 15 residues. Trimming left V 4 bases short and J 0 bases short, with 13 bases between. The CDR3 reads CASSSPGHSSYEQYF. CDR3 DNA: TGTGCCAGCAGTTCCCCGGGCCACAGCTCCTACGAGCAGTACTTC.

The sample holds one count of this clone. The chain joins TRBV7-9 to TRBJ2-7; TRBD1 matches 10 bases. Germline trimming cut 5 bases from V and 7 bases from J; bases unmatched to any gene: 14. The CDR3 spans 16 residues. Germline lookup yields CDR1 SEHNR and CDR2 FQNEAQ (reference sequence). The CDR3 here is CASSLRQGATPGEQYF. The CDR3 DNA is TGTGCCAGCAGCCTTCGACAGGGGGCGACACCTGGAGAGCAGTACTTC.

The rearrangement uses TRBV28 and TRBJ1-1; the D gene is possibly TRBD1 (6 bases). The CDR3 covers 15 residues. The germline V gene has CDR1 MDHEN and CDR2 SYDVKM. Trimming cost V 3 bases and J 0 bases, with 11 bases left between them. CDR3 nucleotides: TGTGCCAGCAGTTTCTCGGGGGGCCTGAACACTGAAGCTTTCTTT. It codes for CASSFSGGLNTEAFF.

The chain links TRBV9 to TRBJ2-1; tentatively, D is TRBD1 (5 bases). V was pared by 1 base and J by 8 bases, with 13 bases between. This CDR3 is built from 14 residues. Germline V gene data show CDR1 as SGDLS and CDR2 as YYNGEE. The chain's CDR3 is CASSVLVGHYEQFF. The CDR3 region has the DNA TGTGCCAGCAGCGTATTAGTGGGGCATTATGAGCAGTTCTTC. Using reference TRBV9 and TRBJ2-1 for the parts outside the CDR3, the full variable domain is DSGVTQTPKHLITATGQRVTLRCSPRSGDLSVYWYQQSLDQGLQFLIQYYNGEERAKGNILERFSAQQFPDLHSELNLSSLELGDSALYFCASSVLVGHYEQFFGPGTRLTVL.

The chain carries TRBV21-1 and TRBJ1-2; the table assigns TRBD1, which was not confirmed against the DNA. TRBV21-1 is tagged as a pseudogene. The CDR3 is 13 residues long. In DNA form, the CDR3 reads TGTGCCAGCAGCGAAGGGAAGGGGTATGGCTACACCTTC. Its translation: CASSEGKGYGYTF.

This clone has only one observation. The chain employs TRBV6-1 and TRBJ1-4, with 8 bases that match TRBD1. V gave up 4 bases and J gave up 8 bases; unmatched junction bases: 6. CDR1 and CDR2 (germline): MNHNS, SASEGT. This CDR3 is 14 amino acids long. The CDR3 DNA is TGTGCCAGCAGTGTAATACAGGGGGGGGAAAAACTGTTTTTT. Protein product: CASSVIQGGEKLFF.

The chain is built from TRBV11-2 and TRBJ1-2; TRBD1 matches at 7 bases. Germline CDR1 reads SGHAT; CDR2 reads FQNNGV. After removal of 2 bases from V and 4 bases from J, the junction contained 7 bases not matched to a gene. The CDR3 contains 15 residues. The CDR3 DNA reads TGTGCCAGCAGCTTAAGGAGAGCAGGGGGCTATGGCTACACCTTC. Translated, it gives CASSLRRAGGYGYTF. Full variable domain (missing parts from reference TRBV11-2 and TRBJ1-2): EAGVAQSPRYKIIEKRQSVAFWCNPISGHATLYWYQQILGQGPKLLIQFQNNGVVDDSQLPKDRFSAERLKGVDSTLKIQPAKLEDSAVYLCASSLRRAGGYGYTFGSGTRLTVV.

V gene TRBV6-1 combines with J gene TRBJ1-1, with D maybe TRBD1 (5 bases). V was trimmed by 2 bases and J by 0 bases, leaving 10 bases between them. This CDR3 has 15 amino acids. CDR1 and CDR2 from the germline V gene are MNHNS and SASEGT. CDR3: CASSEWQGLNTEAFF. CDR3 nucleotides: TGTGCCAGCAGTGAATGGCAGGGACTGAACACTGAAGCTTTCTTT.

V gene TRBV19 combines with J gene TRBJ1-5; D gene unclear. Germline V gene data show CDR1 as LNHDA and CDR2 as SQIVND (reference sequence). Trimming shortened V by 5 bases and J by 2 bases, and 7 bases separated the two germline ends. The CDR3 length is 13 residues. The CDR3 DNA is TGTGCCAGTAGTGAGGCTGGCAATCAGCCCCAGCATTTT. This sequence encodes CASSEAGNQPQHF.

In DNA, the CDR3 is TGTGCCAGTAGTAAGGCGGGAGGGGGTGAGCAGTTCTTC. It encodes CASSKAGGGEQFF. The rearrangement uses TRBV19 and TRBJ2-1, with 9 bases fitting TRBD2. CDR1 is LNHDA, CDR2 SQIVND, per germline (reference sequence). V shed 4 bases, J shed 9 bases, and the junction held 4 bases outside the gene matches. The CDR3 sequence is 13 residues long.

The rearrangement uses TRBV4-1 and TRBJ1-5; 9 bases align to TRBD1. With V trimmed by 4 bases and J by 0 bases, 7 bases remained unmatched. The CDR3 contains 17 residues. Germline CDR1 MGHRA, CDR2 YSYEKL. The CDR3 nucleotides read TGCGCCAGCAGCCCAGGACAGGGGACTCTTAGCAATCAGCCCCAGCATTTT. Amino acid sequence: CASSPGQGTLSNQPQHF.

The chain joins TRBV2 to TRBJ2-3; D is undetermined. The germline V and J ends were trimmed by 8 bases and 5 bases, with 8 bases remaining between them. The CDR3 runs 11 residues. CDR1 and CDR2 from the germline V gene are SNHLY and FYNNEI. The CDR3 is CASAAGDTQYF. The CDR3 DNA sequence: TGTGCCAGCGCCGCCGGAGATACGCAGTATTTT.

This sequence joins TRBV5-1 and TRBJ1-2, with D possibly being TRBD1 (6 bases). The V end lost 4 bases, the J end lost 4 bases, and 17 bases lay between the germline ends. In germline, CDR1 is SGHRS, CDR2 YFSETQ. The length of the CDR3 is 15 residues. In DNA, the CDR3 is TGCGCCAGCAGCCTCACGGGGGGCTACGGCTATGGCTACACCTTC. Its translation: CASSLTGGYGYGYTF.

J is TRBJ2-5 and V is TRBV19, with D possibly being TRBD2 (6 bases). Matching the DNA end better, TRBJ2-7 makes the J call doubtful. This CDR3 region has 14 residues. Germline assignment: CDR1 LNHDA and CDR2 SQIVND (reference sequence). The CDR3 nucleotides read TGTGCCAGTACCCCCGGAGGGCTCCCCTACGAGCAGTACTTC. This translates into CASTPGGLPYEQYF.

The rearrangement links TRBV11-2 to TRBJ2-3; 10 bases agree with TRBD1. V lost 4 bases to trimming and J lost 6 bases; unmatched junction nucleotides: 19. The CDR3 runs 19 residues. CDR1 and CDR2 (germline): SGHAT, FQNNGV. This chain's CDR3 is CASSWPGTGDVTGRDTQYF. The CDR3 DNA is TGTGCCAGCAGCTGGCCCGGGACAGGGGACGTTACAGGACGTGATACGCAGTATTTT.

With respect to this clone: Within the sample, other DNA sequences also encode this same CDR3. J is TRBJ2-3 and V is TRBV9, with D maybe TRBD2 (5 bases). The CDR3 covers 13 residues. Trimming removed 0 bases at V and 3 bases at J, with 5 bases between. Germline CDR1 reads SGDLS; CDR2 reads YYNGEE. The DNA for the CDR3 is TGTGCCAGCAGCGTAGCGGGAACAGATACGCAGTATTTT. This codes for CASSVAGTDTQYF.

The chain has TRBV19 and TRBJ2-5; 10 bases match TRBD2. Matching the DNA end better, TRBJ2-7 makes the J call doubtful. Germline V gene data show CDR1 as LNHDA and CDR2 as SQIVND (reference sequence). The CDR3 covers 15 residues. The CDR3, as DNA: TGTGCCAGTAGTTTTCGGACTAGCGGTTCCTACGAGCAGTACTTC. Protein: CASSFRTSGSYEQYF.

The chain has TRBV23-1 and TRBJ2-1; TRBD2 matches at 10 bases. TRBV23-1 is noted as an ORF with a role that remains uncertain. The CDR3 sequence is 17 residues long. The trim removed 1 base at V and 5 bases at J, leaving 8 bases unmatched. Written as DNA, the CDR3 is TGCGCCAGCAGTCAATTCGATAGCGGGAGGATCCACAATGAGCAGTTCTTC. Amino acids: CASSQFDSGRIHNEQFF.

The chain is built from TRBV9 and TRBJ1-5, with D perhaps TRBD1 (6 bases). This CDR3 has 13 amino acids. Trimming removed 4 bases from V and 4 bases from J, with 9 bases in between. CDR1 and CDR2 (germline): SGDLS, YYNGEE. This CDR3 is CASSPGVNQPQHF. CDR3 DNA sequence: TGTGCCAGCAGCCCAGGGGTGAATCAGCCCCAGCATTTT.

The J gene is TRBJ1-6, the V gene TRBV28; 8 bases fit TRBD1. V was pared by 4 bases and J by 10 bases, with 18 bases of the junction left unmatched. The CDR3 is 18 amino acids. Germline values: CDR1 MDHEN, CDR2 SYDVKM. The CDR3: CASSSQGDVGPGGSPLHF. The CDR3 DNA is TGTGCCAGCAGTTCACAGGGGGACGTTGGCCCAGGGGGGTCACCCCTCCACTTT.

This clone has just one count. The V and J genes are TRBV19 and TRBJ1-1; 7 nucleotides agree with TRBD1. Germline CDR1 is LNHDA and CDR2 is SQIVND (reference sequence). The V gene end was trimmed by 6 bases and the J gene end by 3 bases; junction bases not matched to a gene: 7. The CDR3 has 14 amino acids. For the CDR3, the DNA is TGTGCCAGTAGGCATCGACAGGGAGACACTGAAGCTTTCTTT. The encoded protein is CASRHRQGDTEAFF.

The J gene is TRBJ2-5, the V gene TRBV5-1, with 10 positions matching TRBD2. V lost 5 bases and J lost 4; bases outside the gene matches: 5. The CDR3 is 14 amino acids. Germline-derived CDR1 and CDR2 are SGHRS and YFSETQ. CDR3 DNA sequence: TGCGCCAGCAGATCTAGCGGGAGTTCAGAGACCCAGTACTTC. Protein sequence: CASRSSGSSETQYF.

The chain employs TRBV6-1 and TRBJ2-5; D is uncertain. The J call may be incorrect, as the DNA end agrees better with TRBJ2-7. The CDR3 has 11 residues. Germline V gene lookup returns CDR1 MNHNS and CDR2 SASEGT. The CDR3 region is CASRVTYEQYF. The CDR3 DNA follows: TGTGCCAGCAGAGTTACCTACGAGCAGTACTTC.

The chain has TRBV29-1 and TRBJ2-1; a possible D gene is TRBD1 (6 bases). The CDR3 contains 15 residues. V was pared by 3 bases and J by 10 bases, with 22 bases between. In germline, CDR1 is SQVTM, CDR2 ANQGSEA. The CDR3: CSVEPSLQGLEEQFF. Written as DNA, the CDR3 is TGCAGCGTTGAGCCCAGCCTACAGGGTTTGGAAGAGCAGTTCTTC.

Here the CDR3 DNA reads TGCGCCAGCAGCCAACCCACTAGCGGGCGGTGGAATGAGCAGTTCTTC. Protein product: CASSQPTSGRWNEQFF. The rearrangement joins TRBV4-1 to TRBJ2-1; 9 bases line up with TRBD2. The CDR3 is 16 residues long. The ends lost 2 bases at V and 7 bases at J; junction bases unmatched: 9. The germline CDR1 and CDR2 sequences are MGHRA and YSYEKL.